Sequencing of this T cell receptor (beta chain) was carried out in a study of PD-L1 blockade in urothelial cancer. Across the study: Blood-derived samples held a median approximately 140,000 T cells.

Germline V gene lookup returns CDR1 SQVTM and CDR2 ANQGSEA. The CDR3 loop spans 10 amino acids. Generated by immunoSEQ multiplex PCR, the TCRdb table keeps only in-frame clones and is missing some. The sample holds around 100,000 clones; more than 85% are singletons and the top ten take around 4%. Time point of the sample: peripheral blood 6 weeks after treatment start. Patients had locally advanced or metastatic urothelial carcinoma. Individual patients had between 1 and 8 samples, taken pretreatment and on-treatment. This sequence joins TRBV29-1 and TRBJ2-5; 8 bases align to TRBD2. The TCR sequence derives from a man aged 60 to 75 with urothelial cancer. The input for sequencing was PBMCs, taken around atezolizumab (anti-PD-L1) treatment. The CDR3 coding sequence is TGCACGGGGGGGGAAGAGACCCAGTACTTC. This gives the protein CTGGEETQYF. Drawing the rest from reference TRBV29-1 and TRBJ2-5, the complete variable domain is SAVISQKPSRDICQRGTSLTIQCQVDSQVTMMFWYRQQPGQSLTLIATANQGSEATYESGFVIDKFPISRPNLTFSTLTVSNMSPEDSSIYLCTGGEETQYFGPGTRLLVL.